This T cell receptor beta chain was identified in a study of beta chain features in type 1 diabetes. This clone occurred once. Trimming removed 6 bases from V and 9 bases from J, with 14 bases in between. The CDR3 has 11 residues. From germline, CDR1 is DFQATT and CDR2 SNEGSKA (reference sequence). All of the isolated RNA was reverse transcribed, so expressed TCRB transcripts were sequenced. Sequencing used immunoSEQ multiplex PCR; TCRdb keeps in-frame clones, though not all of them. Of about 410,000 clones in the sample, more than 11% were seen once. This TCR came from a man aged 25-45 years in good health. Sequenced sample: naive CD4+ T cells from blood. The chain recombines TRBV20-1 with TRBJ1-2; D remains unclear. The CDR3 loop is CSAVASLSYTF. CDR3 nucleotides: TGCAGTGCCGTGGCCTCCCTAAGCTACACCTTC.